Presented here are 9 T cell receptor beta chains from one specimen sequenced in a study of CD8 T cells in ankylosing spondylitis. The study's findings and limits: Apparently characteristic of ankylosing spondylitis blood was a TCR beta motif (under ten highly homologous variants).

The antigens of these receptors remain unknown. TCRdb reprocessed the 5' RACE reads with MiXCR, giving one entry per CDR3 protein. The table lists 800,000 to 900,000 distinct CDR3 sequences, roughly 10% of them singletons. The sequencing sample was made of blood, either unsorted or a sorted T cell fraction (not recorded which). The origin of the receptors is a male donor with ankylosing spondylitis.

The chain uses TRBV11-1 and TRBJ2-1; 7 nucleotides match TRBD2. Per the germline V gene, CDR1 is SGHAT and CDR2 is FQDESV (reference sequence). V shed 4 bases and J 5 bases; nucleotides not matched to a gene: 11. The CDR3 sequence is 16 residues long. The CDR3 nucleotides are TGTGCCAGCAGCTCCTTTCCGGGACTACGAAACAATGAGCAGTTCTTC. It translates to CASSSFPGLRNNEQFF.

This clonotype was seen at least ten times. The V call is TRBV20-1, the J call TRBJ2-5, with D unclear. Germline V gene lookup returns CDR1 DFQATT and CDR2 SNEGSKA (reference sequence). CDR3 size: 11 residues. Trimming cost V 3 bases and J 4 bases, with 6 bases left between them. The CDR3 bases are TGCAGTGCTAGCCCGGGAGAGACCCAGTACTTC. Amino acid sequence: CSASPGETQYF.

The table lists this clonotype with many counts. V and J are TRBV20-1 and TRBJ2-7, with TRBD1 identical over 7 bases. CDR1 and CDR2 (germline): DFQATT, SNEGSKA (reference sequence). After removal of 0 bases from V and 0 bases from J, the junction contained 8 bases not matched to a gene. The CDR3 extends over 16 amino acids. CDR3 sequence (DNA): TGCAGTGCTAGAGATCCTAACAGGGGCAGCTCCTACGAGCAGTACTTC. It specifies CSARDPNRGSSYEQYF.

The V gene is TRBV7-2, the J gene TRBJ1-2; D is uncertain. This CDR3 is 11 amino acids long. CDR1 and CDR2 from the germline V gene are SGHTA and FQGNSA. Trimming stripped 2 bases from V and 9 bases from J, with 7 bases between. CDR3 protein: CASSLRQRYTF. The DNA for the CDR3 is TGTGCCAGCAGCTTAAGGCAGCGCTACACCTTC. Full variable domain (remainder filled in from reference TRBV7-2 and TRBJ1-2): GAGVSQSPSNKVTEKGKDVELRCDPISGHTALYWYRQSLGQGLEFLIYFQGNSAPDKSGLPSDRFSAERTGGSVSTLTIQRTQQEDSAVYLCASSLRQRYTFGSGTRLTVV.

In its sample, this clonotype was seen a few times. The chain employs TRBV11-2 and TRBJ1-2; the D is unclear. The CDR3 runs 12 residues. V lost 10 bases to trimming and J lost 5 bases, with 14 bases between them. From germline, CDR1 is SGHAT and CDR2 FQNNGV. The CDR3, as DNA: TGTGCCACCTCCGGACGGGAGTATGGCTACACCTTC. Protein product: CATSGREYGYTF.

The V call is TRBV6-1, the J call TRBJ2-7, with 10 bases that match TRBD1. CDR1 and CDR2 (germline): MNHNS, SASEGT. The CDR3 loop spans 16 amino acids. Trimming at V came to 3 bases and at J to 3 bases, leaving 8 bases not matched to a gene. The CDR3 DNA follows: TGTGCCAGCAGTGAGATGGGACAGGGGCGGAGCTACGAGCAGTACTTC. This codes for CASSEMGQGRSYEQYF.

This clonotype was picked up many times. This rearrangement joins TRBV5-1 to TRBJ2-5; D is undetermined. Trimming shortened V by 5 bases and J by 3 bases, and 8 bases separated the two germline ends. The CDR3 contains 12 residues. Germline loops: CDR1 SGHRS, CDR2 YFSETQ. The CDR3 bases are TGCGCCAGCAGTTCTCGGAAAGAGACCCAGTACTTC. It codes for CASSSRKETQYF.

This clonotype occurred a few times. The chain recombines TRBV18 with TRBJ2-1, with D perhaps TRBD1 or TRBD2 (5 bases each). Germline CDR1 and CDR2: KGHSH and LQKENI. This CDR3 region has 13 residues. Trimming removed 4 bases at V and 5 bases at J, with 9 bases between. CDR3 residues: CASSQGRDNEQFF. The CDR3 nucleotides read TGTGCCAGCTCACAGGGGAGAGACAATGAGCAGTTCTTC.

The table lists this clonotype with many counts. The chain couples TRBV6-5 to TRBJ2-4; no reliable D call. The germline V gene has CDR1 MNHEY and CDR2 SVGAGI. The CDR3 spans 16 residues. Trimming shortened V by 0 bases and J by 0 bases, and 9 bases separated the two germline ends. The CDR3 nucleotides are TGTGCCAGCAGTTACTCGTCGGACCTAGCCAAAAACATTCAGTACTTC. Translating gives CASSYSSDLAKNIQYF.